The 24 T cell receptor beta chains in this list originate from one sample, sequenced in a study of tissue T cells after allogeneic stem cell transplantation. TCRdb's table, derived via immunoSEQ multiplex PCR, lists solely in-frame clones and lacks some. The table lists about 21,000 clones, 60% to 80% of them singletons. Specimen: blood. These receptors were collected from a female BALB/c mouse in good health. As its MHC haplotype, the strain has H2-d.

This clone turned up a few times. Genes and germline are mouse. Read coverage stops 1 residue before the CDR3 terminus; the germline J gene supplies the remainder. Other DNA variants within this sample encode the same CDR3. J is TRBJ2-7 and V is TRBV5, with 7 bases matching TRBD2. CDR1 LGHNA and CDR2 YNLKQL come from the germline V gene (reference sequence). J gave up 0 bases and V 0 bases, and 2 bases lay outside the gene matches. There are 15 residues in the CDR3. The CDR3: CASSQDWGSSYEQYF. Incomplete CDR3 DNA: TGTGCCAGCAGCCAAGACTGGGGGTCCTCCTATGAACAGTAC.

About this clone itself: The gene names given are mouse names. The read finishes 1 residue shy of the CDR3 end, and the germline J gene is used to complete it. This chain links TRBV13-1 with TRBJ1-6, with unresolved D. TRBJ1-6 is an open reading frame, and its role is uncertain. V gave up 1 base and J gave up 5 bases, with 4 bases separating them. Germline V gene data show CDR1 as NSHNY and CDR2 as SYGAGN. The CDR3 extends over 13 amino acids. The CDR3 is CASSDNNNSPLYF. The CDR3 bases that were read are TGTGCCAGCAGTGATAACAATAATTCGCCCCTCTAC.

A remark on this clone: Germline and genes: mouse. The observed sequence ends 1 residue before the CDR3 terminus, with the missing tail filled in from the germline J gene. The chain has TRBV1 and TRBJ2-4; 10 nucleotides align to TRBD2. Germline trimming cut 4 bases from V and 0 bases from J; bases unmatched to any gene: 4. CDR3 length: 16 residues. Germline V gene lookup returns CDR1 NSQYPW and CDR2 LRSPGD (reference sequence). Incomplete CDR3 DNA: TGCACCTGCAGTGGGGGGACTGGGGATAGTCAAAACACCTTGTAC. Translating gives CTCSGGTGDSQNTLY. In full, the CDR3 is CTCSGGTGDSQNTLYF.

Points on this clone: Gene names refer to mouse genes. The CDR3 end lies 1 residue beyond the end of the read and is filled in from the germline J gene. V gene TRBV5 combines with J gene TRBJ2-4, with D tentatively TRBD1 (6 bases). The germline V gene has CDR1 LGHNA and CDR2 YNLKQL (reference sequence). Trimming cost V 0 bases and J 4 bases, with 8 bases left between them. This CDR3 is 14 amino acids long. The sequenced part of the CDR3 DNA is TGTGCCAGCAGCCAAGATTACAGGGAAAACACCTTGTAC. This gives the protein CASSQDYRENTLY. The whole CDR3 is CASSQDYRENTLYF.

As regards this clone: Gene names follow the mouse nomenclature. CDR3 protein: CGARDRGKDYAEQFF. CDR3 DNA (partial): TGTGGTGCTAGGGACAGGGGGAAGGACTATGCTGAGCAGTTC. The chain couples TRBV20 to TRBJ2-1, with 7 bases matching TRBD1. The CDR3 goes on 1 residue after the read ends, and that part is filled in from the germline J gene. Germline values: CDR1 GFQATS, CDR2 STVNSAI. The J segment lost 2 bases and the V segment lost 0 bases, leaving 4 bases of the junction unmatched. CDR3 length equals 15 residues.

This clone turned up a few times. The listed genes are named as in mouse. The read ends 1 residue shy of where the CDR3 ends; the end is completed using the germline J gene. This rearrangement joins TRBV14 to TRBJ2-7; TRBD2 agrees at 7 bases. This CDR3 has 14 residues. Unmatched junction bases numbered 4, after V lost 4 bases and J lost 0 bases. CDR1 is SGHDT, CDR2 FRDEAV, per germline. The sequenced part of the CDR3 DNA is TGTGCCAGCAGTCCACTGGGGAGCTCCTATGAACAGTAC. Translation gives CASSPLGSSYEQY. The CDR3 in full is CASSPLGSSYEQYF.

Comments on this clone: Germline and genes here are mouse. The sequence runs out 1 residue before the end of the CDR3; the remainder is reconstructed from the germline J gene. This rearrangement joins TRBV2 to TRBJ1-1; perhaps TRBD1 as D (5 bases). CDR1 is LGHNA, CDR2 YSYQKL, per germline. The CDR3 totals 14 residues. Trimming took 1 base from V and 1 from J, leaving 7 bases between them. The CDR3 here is CASSQVQGNTEVFF. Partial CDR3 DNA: TGTGCCAGCAGCCAAGTTCAGGGGAACACAGAAGTCTTC.

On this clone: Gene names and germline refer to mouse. The CDR3 sequence is CASGDAHSYNSPLYF. CDR3 DNA, as far as it was read: TGTGCCAGCGGTGATGCCCATTCCTATAATTCGCCCCTCTAC. The J gene is TRBJ1-6, the V gene TRBV13-2; D remains unclear. The read stops 1 residue short of the end of the CDR3; the missing end is completed from the germline J gene. TRBJ1-6 counts as an open reading frame of uncertain function. The CDR3 is 15 residues long. Per germline, CDR1 NNHNN and CDR2 SYGAGS (reference sequence). Trimming removed 0 bases from V and 0 bases from J, with 4 bases in between.

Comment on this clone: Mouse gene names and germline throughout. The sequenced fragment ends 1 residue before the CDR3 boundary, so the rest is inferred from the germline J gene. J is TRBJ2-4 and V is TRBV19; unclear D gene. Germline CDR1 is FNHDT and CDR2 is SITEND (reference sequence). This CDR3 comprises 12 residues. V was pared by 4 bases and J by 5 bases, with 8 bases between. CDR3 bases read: TGTGCCAGCAGTCCCCGGATAAACACCTTGTAC. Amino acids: CASSPRINTLY. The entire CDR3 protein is CASSPRINTLYF.

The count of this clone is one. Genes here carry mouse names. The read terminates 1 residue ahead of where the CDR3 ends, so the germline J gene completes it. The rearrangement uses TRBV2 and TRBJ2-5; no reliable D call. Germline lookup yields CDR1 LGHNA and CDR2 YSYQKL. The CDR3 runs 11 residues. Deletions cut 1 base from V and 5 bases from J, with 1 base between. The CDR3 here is CASSQVDTQYF. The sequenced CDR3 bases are TGTGCCAGCAGCCAAGTAGACACCCAGTAC.

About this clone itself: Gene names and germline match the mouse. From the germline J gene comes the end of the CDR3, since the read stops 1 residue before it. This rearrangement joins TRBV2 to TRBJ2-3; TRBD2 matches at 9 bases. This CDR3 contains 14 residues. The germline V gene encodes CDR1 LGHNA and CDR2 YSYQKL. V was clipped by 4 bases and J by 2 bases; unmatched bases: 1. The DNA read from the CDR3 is TGTGCCAGCAGCCGGGACTGGGATGCAGAAACGCTGTAT. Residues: CASSRDWDAETLY. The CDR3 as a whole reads CASSRDWDAETLYF.

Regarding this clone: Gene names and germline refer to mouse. The CDR3 loop reads CAWSLRLGDTGQLYF. The CDR3 bases that were read are TGTGCCTGGAGTCTTCGCCTGGGGGACACCGGGCAGCTCTAC. V is TRBV31 and J is TRBJ2-2, with 7 bases matching TRBD2. The CDR3 end lies 1 residue beyond the end of the read and is filled in from the germline J gene. This CDR3 contains 15 residues. Germline V lookup: CDR1 GKSSPN, CDR2 SITVG. Trimming removed 0 bases from V and 3 bases from J; junction bases left unmatched: 4.

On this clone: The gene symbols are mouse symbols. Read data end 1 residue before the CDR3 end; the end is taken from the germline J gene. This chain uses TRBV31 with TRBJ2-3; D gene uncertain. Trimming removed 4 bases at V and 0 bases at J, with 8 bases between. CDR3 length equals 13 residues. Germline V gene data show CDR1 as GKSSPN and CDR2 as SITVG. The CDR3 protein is CAWTIISAETLYF. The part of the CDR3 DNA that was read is TGTGCCTGGACAATAATTAGTGCAGAAACGCTGTAT.

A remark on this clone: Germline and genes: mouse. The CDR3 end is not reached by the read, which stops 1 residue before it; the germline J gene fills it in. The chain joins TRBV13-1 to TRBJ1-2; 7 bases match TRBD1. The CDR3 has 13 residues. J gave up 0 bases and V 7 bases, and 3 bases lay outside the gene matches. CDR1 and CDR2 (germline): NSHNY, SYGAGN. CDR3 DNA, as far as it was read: TGTGCCAGCGGGACAGATGCAAACTCCGACTACACC. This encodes CASGTDANSDYT. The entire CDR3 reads CASGTDANSDYTF.

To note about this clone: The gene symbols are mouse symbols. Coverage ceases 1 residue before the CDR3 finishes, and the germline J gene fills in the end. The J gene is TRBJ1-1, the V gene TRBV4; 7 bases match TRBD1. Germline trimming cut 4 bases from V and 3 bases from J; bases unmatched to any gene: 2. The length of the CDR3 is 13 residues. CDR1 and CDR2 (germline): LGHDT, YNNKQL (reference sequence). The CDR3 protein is CASSLQGYTEVFF. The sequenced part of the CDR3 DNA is TGTGCCAGCAGCTTACAGGGGTACACAGAAGTCTTC.

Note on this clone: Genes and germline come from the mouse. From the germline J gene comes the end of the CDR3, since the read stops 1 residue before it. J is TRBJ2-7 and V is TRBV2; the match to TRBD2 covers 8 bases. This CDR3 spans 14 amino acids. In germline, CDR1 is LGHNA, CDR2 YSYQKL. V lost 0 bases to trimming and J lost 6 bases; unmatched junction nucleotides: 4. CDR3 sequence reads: CASSQDTGGFEQYF. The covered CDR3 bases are TGTGCCAGCAGCCAAGATACTGGGGGATTTGAACAGTAC.

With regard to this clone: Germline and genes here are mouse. Partial CDR3 DNA: TGTGCTAGCAGTTTCCAGGGAGGGAGCACAGAAGTCTTC. Protein product: CASSFQGGSTEVF. The whole CDR3 reads CASSFQGGSTEVFF. This rearrangement joins TRBV29 to TRBJ1-1; D is possibly TRBD1 (5 bases). Read sequence stops 1 residue before the CDR3 end, and the germline J gene provides the missing end. Germline CDR1 MSHET, CDR2 SYDVDS. V was clipped by 3 bases and J by 4 bases, with 12 bases between them. CDR3 length equals 14 residues.

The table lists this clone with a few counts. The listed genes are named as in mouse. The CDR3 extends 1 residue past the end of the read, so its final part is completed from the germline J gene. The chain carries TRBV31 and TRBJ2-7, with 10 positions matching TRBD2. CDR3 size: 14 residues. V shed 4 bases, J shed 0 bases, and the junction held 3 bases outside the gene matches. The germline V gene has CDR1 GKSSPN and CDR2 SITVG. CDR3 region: CAWTLGGRSYEQYF. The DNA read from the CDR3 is TGTGCCTGGACCCTGGGGGGGCGCTCCTATGAACAGTAC.

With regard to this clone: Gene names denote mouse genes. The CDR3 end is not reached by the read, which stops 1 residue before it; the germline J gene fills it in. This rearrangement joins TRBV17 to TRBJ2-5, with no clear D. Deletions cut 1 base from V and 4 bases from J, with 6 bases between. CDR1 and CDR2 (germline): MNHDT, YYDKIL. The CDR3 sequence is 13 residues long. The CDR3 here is CASSRVLKDTQYF. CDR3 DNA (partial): TGTGCTAGCAGTAGAGTACTGAAAGACACCCAGTAC.

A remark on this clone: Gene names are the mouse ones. CDR3: CASSRGEGTETLYF. The covered CDR3 bases are TGTGCTAGCAGTAGGGGGGAAGGCACAGAAACGCTGTAT. V and J are TRBV17 and TRBJ2-3; D may correspond to TRBD1 or TRBD2 (5 bases each). The read finishes 1 residue shy of the CDR3 end, and the germline J gene is used to complete it. Germline V gene lookup returns CDR1 MNHDT and CDR2 YYDKIL. V lost 3 bases and J 4 bases, leaving 11 bases between the germline ends. The CDR3 consists of 14 residues.

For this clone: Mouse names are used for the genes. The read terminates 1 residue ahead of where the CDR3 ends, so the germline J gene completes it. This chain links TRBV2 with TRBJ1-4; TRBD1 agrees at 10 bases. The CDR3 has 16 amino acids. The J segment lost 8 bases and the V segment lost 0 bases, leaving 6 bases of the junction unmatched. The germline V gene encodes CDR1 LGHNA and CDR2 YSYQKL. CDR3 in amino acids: CASSQERQGARERLFF. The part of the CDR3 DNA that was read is TGTGCCAGCAGCCAAGAACGACAGGGGGCGCGGGAAAGATTATTT.

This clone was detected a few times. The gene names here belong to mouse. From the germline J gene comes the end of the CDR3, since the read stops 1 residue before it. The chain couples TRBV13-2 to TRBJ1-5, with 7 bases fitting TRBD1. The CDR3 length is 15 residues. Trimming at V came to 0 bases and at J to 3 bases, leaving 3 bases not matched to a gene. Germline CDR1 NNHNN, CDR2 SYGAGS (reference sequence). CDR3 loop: CASGDARGRNQAPLF. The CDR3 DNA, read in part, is TGTGCCAGCGGTGATGCGAGGGGGCGCAACCAGGCTCCGCTT.

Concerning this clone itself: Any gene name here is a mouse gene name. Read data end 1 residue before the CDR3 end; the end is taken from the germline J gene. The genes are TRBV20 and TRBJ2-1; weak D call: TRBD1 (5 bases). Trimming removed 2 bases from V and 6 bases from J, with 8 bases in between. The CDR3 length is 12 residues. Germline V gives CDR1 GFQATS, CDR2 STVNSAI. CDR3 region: CGARSGFAEQFF. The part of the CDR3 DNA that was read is TGTGGTGCTAGGTCAGGGTTTGCTGAGCAGTTC.

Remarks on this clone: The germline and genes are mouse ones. The sequenced CDR3 bases are TGTGCCAGCGGTGCTCCACTGGGGGGTGCAGAAACGCTGTAT. Translating gives CASGAPLGGAETLY. The whole CDR3 sequence reads CASGAPLGGAETLYF. The rearrangement uses TRBV13-2 and TRBJ2-3, with 8 bases fitting TRBD2. The CDR3 end lies 1 residue beyond the end of the read and is filled in from the germline J gene. V was pared by 3 bases and J by 1 base, with 4 bases of the junction left unmatched. The CDR3 runs 15 residues. Germline CDR1 and CDR2: NNHNN and SYGAGS (reference sequence).